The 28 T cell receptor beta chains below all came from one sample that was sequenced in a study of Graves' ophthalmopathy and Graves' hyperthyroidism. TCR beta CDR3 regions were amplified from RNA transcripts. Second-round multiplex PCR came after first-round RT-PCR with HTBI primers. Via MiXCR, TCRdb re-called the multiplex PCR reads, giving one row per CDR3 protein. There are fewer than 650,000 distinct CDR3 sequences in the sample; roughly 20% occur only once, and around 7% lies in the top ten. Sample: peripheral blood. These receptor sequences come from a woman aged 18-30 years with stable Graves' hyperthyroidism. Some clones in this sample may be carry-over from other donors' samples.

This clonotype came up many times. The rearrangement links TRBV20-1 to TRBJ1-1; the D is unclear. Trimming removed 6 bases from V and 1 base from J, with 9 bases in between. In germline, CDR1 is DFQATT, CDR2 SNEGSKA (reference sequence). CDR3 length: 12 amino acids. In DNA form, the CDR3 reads TGCAGTGCGGTACAGCCGAACACTGAAGCTTTCTTT. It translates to CSAVQPNTEAFF.

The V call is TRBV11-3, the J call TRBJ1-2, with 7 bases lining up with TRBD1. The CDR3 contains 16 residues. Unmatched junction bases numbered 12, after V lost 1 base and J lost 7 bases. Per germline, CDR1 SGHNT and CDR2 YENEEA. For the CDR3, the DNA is TGTGCCAGCAGCTTAGGGATCTGGGACAGAAGTTTTGGCTACACCTTC. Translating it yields CASSLGIWDRSFGYTF.

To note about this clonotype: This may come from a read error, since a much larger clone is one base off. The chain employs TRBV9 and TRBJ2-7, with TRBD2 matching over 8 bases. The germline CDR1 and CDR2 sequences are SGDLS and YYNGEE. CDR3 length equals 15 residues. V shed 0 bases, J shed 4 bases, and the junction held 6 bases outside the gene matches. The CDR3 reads CASSVDPGGPYEQYF. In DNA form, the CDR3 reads TGTGCCAGCAGCGTAGATCCGGGAGGGCCTTACGAGCAGTACTTC.

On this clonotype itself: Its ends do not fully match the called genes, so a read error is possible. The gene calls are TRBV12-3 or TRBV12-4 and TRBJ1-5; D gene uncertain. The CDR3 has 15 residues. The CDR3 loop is CASSLGGRGNQPQHF. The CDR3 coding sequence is TGCGCCAGCAGCTTGGGAGGACGGGGCAATCAGCCCCAGCATTTT.

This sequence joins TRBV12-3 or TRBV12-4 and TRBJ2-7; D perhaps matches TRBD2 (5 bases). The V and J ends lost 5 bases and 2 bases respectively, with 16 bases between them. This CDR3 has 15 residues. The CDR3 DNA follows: TGTGCCAGCAGTGATAACAGCGGTTCTCCCTACGAGCAGTACTTC. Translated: CASSDNSGSPYEQYF.

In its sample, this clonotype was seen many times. CDR3 coding DNA: TGCGCCAGCAGCTTGGAGGGAAACCTTGCGGGGTATCACTATGGCTACACCTTC. Protein sequence: CASSLEGNLAGYHYGYTF. The chain carries TRBV5-1 and TRBJ1-2; D remains unclear. The CDR3 totals 18 residues. Germline CDR1 SGHRS, CDR2 YFSETQ. V lost 0 bases and J 3 bases, leaving 21 bases between the germline ends.

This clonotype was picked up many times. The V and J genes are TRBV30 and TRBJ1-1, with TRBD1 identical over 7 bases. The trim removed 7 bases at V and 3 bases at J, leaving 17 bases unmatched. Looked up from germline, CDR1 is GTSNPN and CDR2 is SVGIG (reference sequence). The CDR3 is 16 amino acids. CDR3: CASLHTGVGGYTEAFF. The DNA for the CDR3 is TGTGCCTCCCTACATACAGGGGTGGGAGGATACACTGAAGCTTTCTTT.

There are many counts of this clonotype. CDR3 bases: TGCGCCAGCAGCCAAGAACCATGGGGAAAGAATGGCTACACCTTC. Protein: CASSQEPWGKNGYTF. The chain links TRBV4-1 to TRBJ1-2, with no clear D. The V gene's germline CDR1 is MGHRA and CDR2 YSYEKL. Trimming stripped 0 bases from V and 6 bases from J, with 14 bases between. This CDR3 comprises 15 residues.

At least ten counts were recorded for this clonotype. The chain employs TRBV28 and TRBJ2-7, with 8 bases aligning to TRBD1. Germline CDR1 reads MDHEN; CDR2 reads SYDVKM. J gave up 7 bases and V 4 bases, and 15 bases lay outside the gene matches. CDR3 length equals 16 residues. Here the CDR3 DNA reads TGTGCCAGCAGTTCCGGGGGACAGGAGTCCATGGGGGAGCAGTACTTC. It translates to CASSSGGQESMGEQYF.

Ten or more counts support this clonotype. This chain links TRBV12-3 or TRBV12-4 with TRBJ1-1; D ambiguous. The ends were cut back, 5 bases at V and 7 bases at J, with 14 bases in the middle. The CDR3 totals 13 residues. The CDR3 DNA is TGTGCCAGCAGTAGGGATTTGCGGGGTGAAGCTTTCTTT. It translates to CASSRDLRGEAFF.

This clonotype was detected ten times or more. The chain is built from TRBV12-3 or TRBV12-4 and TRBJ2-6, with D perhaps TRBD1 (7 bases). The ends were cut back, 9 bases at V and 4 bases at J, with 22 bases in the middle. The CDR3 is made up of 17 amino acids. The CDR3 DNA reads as TGTGCCAGTGGTGCAGGGGGGCTACTTCGAGGGGCCAACGTCCTGACTTTC. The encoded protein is CASGAGGLLRGANVLTF.

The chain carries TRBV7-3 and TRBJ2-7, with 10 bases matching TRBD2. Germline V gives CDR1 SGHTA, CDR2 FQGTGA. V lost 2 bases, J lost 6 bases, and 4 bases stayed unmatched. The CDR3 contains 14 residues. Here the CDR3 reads CASSLAAGGGEQYF. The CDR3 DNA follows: TGTGCCAGCAGCTTAGCAGCGGGAGGGGGCGAGCAGTACTTC.

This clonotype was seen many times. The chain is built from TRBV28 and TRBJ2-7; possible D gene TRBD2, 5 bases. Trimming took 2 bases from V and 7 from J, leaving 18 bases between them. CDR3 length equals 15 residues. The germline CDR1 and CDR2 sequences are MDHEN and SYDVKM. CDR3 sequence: CASSLVPGLREEQYF. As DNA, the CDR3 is TGTGCCAGCAGTTTAGTGCCCGGACTCCGTGAAGAGCAGTACTTC.

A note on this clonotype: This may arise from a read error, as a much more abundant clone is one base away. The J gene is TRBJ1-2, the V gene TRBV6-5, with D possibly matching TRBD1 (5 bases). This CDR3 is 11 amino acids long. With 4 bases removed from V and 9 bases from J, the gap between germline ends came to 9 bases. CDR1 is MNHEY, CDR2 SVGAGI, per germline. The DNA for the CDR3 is TGTGCCAGCAGTTGGGGGGGTAGCTACACCTTC. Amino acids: CASSWGGSYTF.

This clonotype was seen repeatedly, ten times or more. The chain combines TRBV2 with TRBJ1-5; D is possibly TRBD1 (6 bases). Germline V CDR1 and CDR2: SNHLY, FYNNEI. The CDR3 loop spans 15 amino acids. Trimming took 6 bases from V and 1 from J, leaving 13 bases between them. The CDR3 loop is CASREQGASNQPQHF. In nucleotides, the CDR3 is TGTGCCAGCAGAGAACAGGGCGCGAGCAATCAGCCCCAGCATTTT.

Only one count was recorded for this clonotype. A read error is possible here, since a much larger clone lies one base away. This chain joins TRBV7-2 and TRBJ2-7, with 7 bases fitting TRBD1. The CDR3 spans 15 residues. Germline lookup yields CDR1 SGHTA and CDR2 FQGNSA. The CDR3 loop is CASSQDRVVSYEQCF. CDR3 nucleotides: TGTGCCAGCAGCCAAGACAGGGTTGTTTCCTACGAGCAGTGCTTC.

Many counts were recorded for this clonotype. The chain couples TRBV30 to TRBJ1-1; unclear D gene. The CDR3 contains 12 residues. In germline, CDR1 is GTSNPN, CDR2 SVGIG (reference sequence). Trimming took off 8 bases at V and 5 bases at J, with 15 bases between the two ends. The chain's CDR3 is CARDGRGTEAFF. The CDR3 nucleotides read TGTGCCCGGGATGGACGTGGGACTGAAGCTTTCTTT.

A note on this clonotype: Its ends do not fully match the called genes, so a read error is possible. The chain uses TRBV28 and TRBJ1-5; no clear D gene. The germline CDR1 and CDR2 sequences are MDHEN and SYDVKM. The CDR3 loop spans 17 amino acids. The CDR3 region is CASTPRGGPAVNQPQHF. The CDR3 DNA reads TGTGCCAGCACCCCCCGGGGAGGGCCGGCAGTCAATCAGCCTCAGCATTTT. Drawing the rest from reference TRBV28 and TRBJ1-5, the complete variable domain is DVKVTQSSRYLVKRTGEKVFLECVQDMDHENMFWYRQDPGLGLRLIYFSYDVKMKEKGDIPEGYSVSREKKERFSLILESASTNQTSMYLCASTPRGGPAVNQPQHFGDGTRLSIL.

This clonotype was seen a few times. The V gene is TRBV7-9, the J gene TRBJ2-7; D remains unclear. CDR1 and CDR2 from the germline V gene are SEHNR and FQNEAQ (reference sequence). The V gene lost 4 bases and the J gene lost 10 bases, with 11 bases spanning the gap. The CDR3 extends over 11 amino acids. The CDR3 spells CASSSTDLQYF. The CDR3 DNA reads TGTGCCAGCAGCTCCACTGACCTTCAGTACTTC.

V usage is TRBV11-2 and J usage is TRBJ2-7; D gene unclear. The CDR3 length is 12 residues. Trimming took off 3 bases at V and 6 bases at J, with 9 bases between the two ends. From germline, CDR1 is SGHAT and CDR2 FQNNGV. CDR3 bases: TGTGCCAGCAGCTTGGTCCGGTTCGAGCAGTACTTC. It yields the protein CASSLVRFEQYF. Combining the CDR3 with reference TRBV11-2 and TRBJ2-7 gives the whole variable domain EAGVAQSPRYKIIEKRQSVAFWCNPISGHATLYWYQQILGQGPKLLIQFQNNGVVDDSQLPKDRFSAERLKGVDSTLKIQPAKLEDSAVYLCASSLVRFEQYFGPGTRLTVT.

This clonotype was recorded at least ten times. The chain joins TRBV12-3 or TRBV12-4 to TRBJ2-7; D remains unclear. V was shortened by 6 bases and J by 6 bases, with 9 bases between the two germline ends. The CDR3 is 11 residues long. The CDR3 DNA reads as TGTGCCAGCAGCCAAATAGCCGAGCAGTACTTC. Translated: CASSQIAEQYF.

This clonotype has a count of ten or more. The CDR3 nucleotides read TGTGCCAGCAGTTCCCCCCAGGGGAGGCGAGAGACCCAGTACTTC. Amino acid sequence: CASSSPQGRRETQYF. The chain uses TRBV12-3 or TRBV12-4 and TRBJ2-5; D is tentatively TRBD1 or TRBD2 (6 bases each). Trimming left V 4 bases short and J 4 bases short, with 16 bases between. The CDR3 covers 15 residues.

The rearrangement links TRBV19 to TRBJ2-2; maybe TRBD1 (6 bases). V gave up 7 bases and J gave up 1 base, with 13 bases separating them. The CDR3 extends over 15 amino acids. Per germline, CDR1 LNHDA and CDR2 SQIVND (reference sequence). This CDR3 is CASTRTAQNTGELFF. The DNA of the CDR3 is TGTGCCAGTACCCGGACAGCTCAGAACACCGGGGAGCTGTTTTTT.

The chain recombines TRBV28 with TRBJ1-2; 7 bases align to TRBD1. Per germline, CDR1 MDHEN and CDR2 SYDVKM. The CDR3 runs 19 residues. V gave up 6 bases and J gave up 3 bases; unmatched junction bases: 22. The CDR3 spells CASRLPVLDRKYEDYGYTF. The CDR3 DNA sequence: TGTGCCAGCAGACTACCCGTCCTGGACAGGAAATACGAAGACTATGGCTACACCTTC.

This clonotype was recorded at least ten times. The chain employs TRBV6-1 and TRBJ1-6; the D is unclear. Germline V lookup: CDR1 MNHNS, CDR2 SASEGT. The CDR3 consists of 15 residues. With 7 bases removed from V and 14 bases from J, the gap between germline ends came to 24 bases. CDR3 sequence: CASKVDPGGLGALHF. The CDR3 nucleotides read TGTGCCAGCAAGGTGGACCCGGGAGGTCTGGGCGCCCTCCACTTT.

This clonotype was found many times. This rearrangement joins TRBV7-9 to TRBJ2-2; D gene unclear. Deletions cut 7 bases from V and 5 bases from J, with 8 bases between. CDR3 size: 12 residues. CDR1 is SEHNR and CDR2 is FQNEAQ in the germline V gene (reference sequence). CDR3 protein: CASNRKTGELFF. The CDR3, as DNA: TGTGCCAGCAATAGAAAGACCGGGGAGCTGTTTTTT.

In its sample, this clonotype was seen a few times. CDR3 sequence (DNA): TGTGCCAGCCTCGGGACCACTGGGGAGCTGTTTTTT. It yields the protein CASLGTTGELFF. The gene calls are TRBV6-4 and TRBJ2-2, with D perhaps TRBD1 or TRBD2 (5 bases each). V lost 8 bases to trimming and J lost 8 bases, with 12 bases between them. The germline V gene encodes CDR1 MRHNA and CDR2 SNTAGT. CDR3 size: 12 residues.

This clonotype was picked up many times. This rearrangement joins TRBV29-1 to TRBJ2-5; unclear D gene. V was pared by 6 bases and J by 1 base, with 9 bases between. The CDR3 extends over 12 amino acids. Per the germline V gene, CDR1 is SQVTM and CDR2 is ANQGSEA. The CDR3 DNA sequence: TGCAGCGTGTGGCGGAGCCAAGAGACCCAGTACTTC. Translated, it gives CSVWRSQETQYF.